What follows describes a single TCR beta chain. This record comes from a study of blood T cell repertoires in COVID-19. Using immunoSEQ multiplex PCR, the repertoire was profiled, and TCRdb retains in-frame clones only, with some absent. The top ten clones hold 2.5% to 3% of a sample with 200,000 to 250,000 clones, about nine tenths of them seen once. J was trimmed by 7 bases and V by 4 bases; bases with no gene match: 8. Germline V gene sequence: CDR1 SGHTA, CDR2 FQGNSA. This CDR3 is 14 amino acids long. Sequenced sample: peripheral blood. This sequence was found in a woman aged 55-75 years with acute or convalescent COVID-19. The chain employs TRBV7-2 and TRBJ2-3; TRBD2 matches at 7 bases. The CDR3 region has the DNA TGTGCCAGCAGCTCCTCTAGGGACTACTATACGCAGTATTTT. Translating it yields CASSSSRDYYTQYF.